These 28 T cell receptor beta chains were sequenced from one sample in a study of T cell responses to AZD1222 COVID-19 vaccine. The table came from immunoSEQ multiplex PCR; TCRdb's copy has only in-frame clones and leaves some out. Of about 120,000 clones in the sample, 80% to 90% were seen once. The sequencing used peripheral blood, collected on day 0 of AZD1222 vaccination. The source of these receptors is an adult in good health.

The J gene is TRBJ2-7, the V gene TRBV11-2; D might be TRBD2 (5 bases). This CDR3 contains 14 residues. The V gene lost 1 base and the J gene lost 0 bases, with 7 bases spanning the gap. The germline V gene has CDR1 SGHAT and CDR2 FQNNGV. This chain's CDR3 is CASSLAGSSYEQYF. The CDR3 nucleotides are TGTGCCAGCAGCTTAGCGGGGAGCTCCTACGAGCAGTACTTC.

The V call is TRBV5-1, the J call TRBJ2-6; D is uncertain. The CDR3 runs to 15 residues. CDR1 and CDR2 from the germline V gene are SGHRS and YFSETQ. V was shortened by 0 bases and J by 1 base, with 5 bases between the two germline ends. CDR3 sequence: CASSLGQSGANVLTF. The CDR3 DNA reads as TGCGCCAGCAGCTTGGGGCAGTCTGGGGCCAACGTCCTGACTTTC.

V usage is TRBV9 and J usage is TRBJ1-4, with D perhaps TRBD1 (6 bases). Trimming left V 0 bases short and J 5 bases short, with 8 bases between. This CDR3 has 14 amino acids. From germline, CDR1 is SGDLS and CDR2 YYNGEE. CDR3 loop: CASSVGQANEKLFF. The CDR3 bases are TGTGCCAGCAGCGTAGGACAGGCGAATGAAAAACTGTTTTTT.

The V and J genes are TRBV30 and TRBJ1-3, with a possible D match to TRBD1 (6 bases). V gave up 4 bases and J gave up 2 bases, with 9 bases separating them. This CDR3 region has 13 residues. CDR1 is GTSNPN and CDR2 is SVGIG in the germline V gene (reference sequence). CDR3 sequence: CAWTQGTGNTIYF. The CDR3, as DNA: TGTGCCTGGACACAGGGCACTGGAAACACCATATATTTT.

The rearrangement uses TRBV11-3 and TRBJ2-7; D may be TRBD1 (6 bases). The germline V and J ends were trimmed by 2 bases and 0 bases, with 17 bases remaining between them. The CDR3 length is 17 residues. CDR1 SGHNT and CDR2 YENEEA come from the germline V gene. The CDR3, as DNA: TGTGCCAGCAGCTTAACGAGGGCTCTGGGACACTCCTACGAGCAGTACTTC. Its protein product is CASSLTRALGHSYEQYF.

The V call is TRBV28, the J call TRBJ1-2, with D hard to call. The CDR3 loop spans 15 amino acids. The V gene lost 2 bases and the J gene lost 0 bases, with 10 bases spanning the gap. Germline lookup yields CDR1 MDHEN and CDR2 SYDVKM. CDR3 loop: CASSLPRSANYGYTF. The CDR3 bases are TGTGCCAGCAGTTTACCCCGGTCAGCTAACTATGGCTACACCTTC.

The CDR3 region is CASSSKTSGSRNEQFF. CDR3 in DNA: TGTGCCAGCAGCTCCAAGACTAGCGGGAGCAGGAATGAGCAGTTCTTC. The chain carries TRBV7-3 and TRBJ2-1; 12 bases are a match to TRBD2. Germline V gene data show CDR1 as SGHTA and CDR2 as FQGTGA. The CDR3 consists of 16 residues. The V gene end was trimmed by 4 bases and the J gene end by 7 bases; junction bases not matched to a gene: 8.

The gene calls are TRBV5-1 and TRBJ2-1; 9 bases fit TRBD2. Germline trimming cut 0 bases from V and 5 bases from J; bases unmatched to any gene: 6. Germline V lookup: CDR1 SGHRS, CDR2 YFSETQ. The CDR3 sequence is 16 residues long. The CDR3 reads CASSLEGLASNNEQFF. CDR3 bases: TGCGCCAGCAGCTTGGAGGGACTAGCCAGTAACAATGAGCAGTTCTTC.

V is TRBV6-1 and J is TRBJ1-6, with 7 bases identical to TRBD1. The CDR3 contains 17 residues. V shed 4 bases and J 2 bases; nucleotides not matched to a gene: 8. Germline V gene data show CDR1 as MNHNS and CDR2 as SASEGT. The chain's CDR3 is CASSGPTGTAYNSPLHF. Here the CDR3 DNA reads TGTGCCAGCAGTGGTCCCACCGGGACAGCCTATAATTCACCCCTCCACTTT.

The V and J genes are TRBV10-3 and TRBJ1-4; perhaps TRBD1 as D (5 bases). CDR1 is ENHRY and CDR2 is SYGVKD in the germline V gene. The CDR3 contains 15 residues. V lost 1 base, J lost 6 bases, and 12 bases lay in between. CDR3 sequence reads: CAISELGTSDEKLFF. In DNA form, the CDR3 reads TGTGCCATCAGTGAGTTGGGGACTTCTGATGAAAAACTGTTTTTT.

The chain joins TRBV3-1 (or the pseudogene TRBV3-2) to TRBJ2-7, with D possibly being TRBD1 (5 bases). CDR3 length: 16 amino acids. V lost 3 bases and J 3 bases, leaving 18 bases between the germline ends. In germline, CDR1 is LGHDT, CDR2 YNNKEL (reference sequence). The CDR3 bases are TGTGCCAGCAGCCAGAAGCAGGGTGCGGTTGGCTACGAGCAGTACTTC. Translating it yields CASSQKQGAVGYEQYF.

This chain joins TRBV10-3 and TRBJ2-7, with 7 positions matching TRBD1. This CDR3 comprises 13 residues. Trimming at V came to 6 bases and at J to 6 bases, leaving 8 bases not matched to a gene. CDR1 and CDR2 (germline): ENHRY, SYGVKD. The CDR3 DNA follows: TGTGCCATCAGCGGTGACAGGGTCGGCGAGCAGTACTTC. Amino acids: CAISGDRVGEQYF.

The CDR3 region is CASSLQINEKLFF. The DNA for the CDR3 is TGTGCCAGCAGCCTACAGATTAATGAAAAACTGTTTTTT. The J gene is TRBJ1-4, the V gene TRBV6-5; D not certain. Germline CDR1 and CDR2: MNHEY and SVGAGI. This CDR3 is built from 13 residues. V lost 6 bases and J 4 bases, leaving 9 bases between the germline ends.

The V and J genes are TRBV11-2 and TRBJ2-7, with 12 bases fitting TRBD1. Germline loops: CDR1 SGHAT, CDR2 FQNNGV. J gave up 7 bases and V 3 bases, and 7 bases lay outside the gene matches. The CDR3 has 15 amino acids. The CDR3 reads CASSFLGQGAGEQYF. In DNA, the CDR3 is TGTGCCAGCAGCTTCTTGGGACAGGGGGCGGGAGAGCAGTACTTC.

The CDR3 DNA is TGTGCCAGCAGCTTACAGGGATTTGAAGCTTTCTTT. It codes for CASSLQGFEAFF. The V and J genes are TRBV11-3 and TRBJ1-1, with TRBD1 as a possible D gene (5 bases). V lost 2 bases and J lost 7, with 8 bases in between. This CDR3 spans 12 amino acids. Looked up from germline, CDR1 is SGHNT and CDR2 is YENEEA.

This clone was counted a few times. V gene TRBV5-1 combines with J gene TRBJ1-5; D gene uncertain. Germline lookup yields CDR1 SGHRS and CDR2 YFSETQ. Trimming cost V 2 bases and J 2 bases, with 5 bases left between them. The CDR3 totals 13 residues. The DNA of the CDR3 is TGCGCCAGCAGCTTCGAGGGCAATCAGCCCCAGCATTTT. Translated, it gives CASSFEGNQPQHF. The full variable domain, with the rest looked up from reference TRBV5-1 and TRBJ1-5, is KAGVTQTPRYLIKTRGQQVTLSCSPISGHRSVSWYQQTPGQGLQFLFEYFSETQRNKGNFPGRFSGRQFSNSRSEMNVSTLELGDSALYLCASSFEGNQPQHFGDGTRLSIL.

The rearrangement joins TRBV3-1 (or the pseudogene TRBV3-2) to TRBJ1-2; TRBD1 agrees at 7 bases. The CDR3 is 15 residues long. Germline V CDR1 and CDR2: LGHDT, YNNKEL (reference sequence). V lost 5 bases to trimming and J lost 8 bases; unmatched junction nucleotides: 14. The CDR3 sequence is CASSTRDQTGRGYTF. DNA of the CDR3: TGTGCCAGCAGCACCAGGGACCAGACAGGGCGGGGCTACACCTTC.

The chain couples TRBV11-2 to TRBJ1-3; D may be TRBD1 (5 bases). CDR1 and CDR2 (germline): SGHAT, FQNNGV. The CDR3 extends over 19 amino acids. Trimming removed 5 bases from V and 3 bases from J, with 26 bases in between. CDR3 nucleotides: TGTGCCAGCAGCCCGCCACGGGGGTCAGAGATCGGAGGTGGAAACACCATATATTTT. It codes for CASSPPRGSEIGGGNTIYF.

This clone was seen a few times. The chain uses TRBV6-1 and TRBJ1-6; possibly TRBD1 for D (5 bases). This CDR3 is 14 amino acids long. CDR1 is MNHNS, CDR2 SASEGT, per germline. Trimming removed 1 base at V and 7 bases at J, with 8 bases between. CDR3 DNA sequence: TGTGCCAGCAGTGAAGTCCCAGGGAATTCACCCCTCCACTTT. Protein product: CASSEVPGNSPLHF.

The chain recombines TRBV12-3 or TRBV12-4 with TRBJ1-2; D is uncertain. The CDR3 contains 11 residues. V was shortened by 5 bases and J by 5 bases, with 6 bases between the two germline ends. CDR3 residues: CASSPGYGYTF. CDR3 bases: TGTGCCAGCAGTCCGGGATATGGCTACACCTTC.

This chain uses TRBV12-2 with TRBJ1-1; TRBD1 was called by the table and not checked on the DNA. TRBV12-2 is tagged as a pseudogene. There are 16 residues in the CDR3. CDR3 amino acids: CASRFGQVGQNTEAFF. CDR3 DNA sequence: TGTGCAAGTCGCTTTGGGCAGGTAGGCCAGAACACTGAAGCTTTCTTT.

This chain joins TRBV9 and TRBJ1-3, with TRBD1 matching 7 bases. This CDR3 spans 14 amino acids. The J segment lost 0 bases and the V segment lost 3 bases, leaving 0 bases of the junction unmatched. Per germline, CDR1 SGDLS and CDR2 YYNGEE. Here the CDR3 DNA reads TGTGCCAGCAGCGGACAGGGCTCTGGAAACACCATATATTTT. Translated, it gives CASSGQGSGNTIYF. Based on the CDR3 plus reference TRBV9 and TRBJ1-3, the full variable domain is DSGVTQTPKHLITATGQRVTLRCSPRSGDLSVYWYQQSLDQGLQFLIQYYNGEERAKGNILERFSAQQFPDLHSELNLSSLELGDSALYFCASSGQGSGNTIYFGEGSWLTVV.

The J gene is TRBJ1-1, the V gene TRBV19; no firm D call. Between the trimmed V and J ends, which lost 7 bases and 1 base, there was a span of 10 bases. This CDR3 spans 13 amino acids. CDR1 is LNHDA and CDR2 is SQIVND in the germline V gene (reference sequence). CDR3 coding DNA: TGTGCCAGTAATGAACGGGGGAACACTGAAGCTTTCTTT. It is translated as CASNERGNTEAFF. The full variable domain, with the rest looked up from reference TRBV19 and TRBJ1-1, is DGGITQSPKYLFRKEGQNVTLSCEQNLNHDAMYWYRQDPGQGLRLIYYSQIVNDFQKGDIAEGYSVSREKKESFPLTVTSAQKNPTAFYLCASNERGNTEAFFGQGTRLTVV.

The chain joins TRBV5-4 to TRBJ1-2; 10 bases are a match to TRBD1. The CDR3 sequence is 14 residues long. The germline V gene has CDR1 SGHNT and CDR2 YYREEE (reference sequence). V was clipped by 3 bases and J by 4 bases; unmatched bases: 3. DNA for the CDR3: TGTGCCAGCAGCTCTGGGACAGGGGCCTATGGCTACACCTTC. Its protein product is CASSSGTGAYGYTF.

The V and J genes are TRBV30 and TRBJ1-4, with D possibly TRBD1 on 5 matching bases. Trimming removed 4 bases at V and 4 bases at J, with 13 bases between. CDR1 is GTSNPN, CDR2 SVGIG, per germline (reference sequence). The length of the CDR3 is 14 residues. Written as DNA, the CDR3 is TGTGCCTGGAATCTTTGGGGGTATAATGAAAAACTGTTTTTT. It translates to CAWNLWGYNEKLFF. The whole variable domain, filled in from reference TRBV30 and TRBJ1-4, reads SQTIHQWPATLVQPVGSPLSLECTVEGTSNPNLYWYRQAAGRGLQLLFYSVGIGQISSEVPQNLSASRPQDRQFILSSKKLLLSDSGFYLCAWNLWGYNEKLFFGSGTQLSVL.

The chain has TRBV7-2 and TRBJ2-7; the D gene could be TRBD1 or TRBD2 (6 bases each). Germline V CDR1 and CDR2: SGHTA, FQGNSA. Trimming shortened V by 4 bases and J by 4 bases, and 11 bases separated the two germline ends. The CDR3 totals 13 residues. The CDR3 bases are TGTGCCAGCAGCTCTAGGGGGGTGTACGAGCAGTACTTC. As protein: CASSSRGVYEQYF.

This chain connects TRBV7-2 to TRBJ2-1; D is unresolved. Germline CDR1 SGHTA, CDR2 FQGNSA. V lost 5 bases and J 0 bases, leaving 11 bases between the germline ends. The length of the CDR3 is 15 residues. The CDR3 loop reads CASSPTLNSYNEQFF. The CDR3 region has the DNA TGTGCCAGCAGCCCAACGCTGAACTCCTACAATGAGCAGTTCTTC.

J is TRBJ2-5 and V is TRBV18; no firm D call. The germline V gene encodes CDR1 KGHSH and CDR2 LQKENI. Between the trimmed V and J ends, which lost 0 bases and 7 bases, there was a span of 12 bases. The length of the CDR3 is 14 residues. As DNA, the CDR3 is TGTGCCAGCTCACCACCGGCCAGCCTCGGGACCCAGTACTTC. Translating it yields CASSPPASLGTQYF. Using reference TRBV18 and TRBJ2-5 for the parts outside the CDR3, the full variable domain is NAGVMQNPRHLVRRRGQEARLRCSPMKGHSHVYWYRQLPEEGLKFMVYLQKENIIDESGMPKERFSAEFPKEGPSILRIQQVVRGDSAAYFCASSPPASLGTQYFGPGTRLLVL.